This note documents a single T cell receptor beta chain sequence. The data were taken from a study of T-cell memory formation after mild COVID-19. In the study overall: There were largely donor-specific TCR clusters.

TCRdb processed the 5' RACE reads anew with MiXCR; each CDR3 protein has one entry. This sample yields approximately 100,000 distinct CDR3 sequences, of which 8.5% to 14% are seen a single time; approximately 40% belongs to the top ten. CDR3 length equals 14 residues. CDR1 MGHRA and CDR2 YSYEKL come from the germline V gene. V dropped 1 base and J dropped 4 bases, with 10 bases sitting between them. Sequencing used PBMCs or a T cell subset sorted from them (not recorded which). The TCR originated in a man between 18 and 29 years old who had mild COVID-19 (a few samples of this study predate the infection). Cell type and time point are not known. The chain combines TRBV4-1 with TRBJ2-5, with D possibly being TRBD2 (6 bases). CDR3: CASSQGRGVETQYF. DNA for the CDR3: TGCGCCAGCAGCCAAGGGCGCGGGGTAGAGACCCAGTACTTC.